The 30 T cell receptor beta chains in this list originate from one sample, sequenced in a study of blood T cell repertoires in COVID-19. Sequencing was performed with immunoSEQ multiplex PCR; in TCRdb, only in-frame clones are kept and a portion is missing. Seen here are 60,000 or so clones, almost 85% observed once, and the top ten hold about 3.2%. The sequencing input was peripheral blood. The source is a man in his sixties with acute or convalescent COVID-19.

This chain links TRBV19 with TRBJ2-7; 7 bases are shared with TRBD2. Per the germline V gene, CDR1 is LNHDA and CDR2 is SQIVND (reference sequence). The CDR3 extends over 15 amino acids. Trimming removed 6 bases from V and 2 bases from J; junction bases left unmatched: 10. The CDR3 DNA reads TGTGCCAGTAGACCGGGACTAAGCGGAGCCTACGAGCAGTACTTC. Translating gives CASRPGLSGAYEQYF. Looking up the rest from reference TRBV19 and TRBJ2-7 gives the full variable domain: DGGITQSPKYLFRKEGQNVTLSCEQNLNHDAMYWYRQDPGQGLRLIYYSQIVNDFQKGDIAEGYSVSREKKESFPLTVTSAQKNPTAFYLCASRPGLSGAYEQYFGPGTRLTVT.

The V and J genes are TRBV18 and TRBJ1-1; D remains unclear. This CDR3 is built from 13 residues. Germline CDR1 and CDR2: KGHSH and LQKENI. Deletions cut 2 bases from V and 1 base from J, with 5 bases between. The CDR3 protein is CASSPNQNTEAFF. CDR3 coding DNA: TGTGCCAGCTCACCAAATCAGAACACTGAAGCTTTCTTT.

This sequence joins TRBV7-2 and TRBJ1-2, with TRBD1 identical over 9 bases. V dropped 5 bases and J dropped 4; count of bases not matched to a gene: 8. The length of the CDR3 is 15 residues. Germline loops: CDR1 SGHTA, CDR2 FQGNSA. Written as DNA, the CDR3 is TGTGCCAGCAGCCCACAGGGGGCGCGTGGCTATGGCTACACCTTC. As protein: CASSPQGARGYGYTF.

The rearrangement uses TRBV19 and TRBJ1-3; no clear D. The CDR3 has 13 amino acids. Trimming pared 5 bases from V and 8 bases from J, leaving 13 bases between. From germline, CDR1 is LNHDA and CDR2 SQIVND (reference sequence). DNA of the CDR3: TGTGCCAGTAGTTCCAGGTCTAAGGACACCATATATTTT. Amino acid sequence: CASSSRSKDTIYF.

The chain is built from TRBV4-1 and TRBJ1-6; 7 nucleotides align to TRBD1. The V and J ends lost 3 bases and 16 bases, in that order; junction bases with no gene match: 9. CDR1 is MGHRA and CDR2 is YSYEKL in the germline V gene. This CDR3 is 13 amino acids long. The DNA for the CDR3 is TGCGCCAGCAGCCATCCCGGACAGGCCAAACTCCACTTT. Translated: CASSHPGQAKLHF.

In its sample, this clone was seen once. V gene TRBV7-9 combines with J gene TRBJ1-2, with no clear D. The CDR3 is 15 residues long. CDR1 and CDR2 from the germline V gene are SEHNR and FQNEAQ (reference sequence). V shed 1 base and J shed 4 bases, with 13 bases lying between them. The CDR3 protein is CASSLVGSGFYGYTF. CDR3 in DNA: TGTGCCAGCAGCTTAGTTGGGAGCGGGTTCTATGGCTACACCTTC.

The rearrangement uses TRBV30 and TRBJ1-6, with D maybe TRBD1 (5 bases). Germline V gene lookup returns CDR1 GTSNPN and CDR2 SVGIG (reference sequence). The V end was cut by 3 bases, the J end by 6 bases, with 9 bases between. CDR3 length: 13 residues. The CDR3 DNA follows: TGTGCCTGGAGCCCGACAGCTAATTCACCCCTCCACTTT. Protein sequence: CAWSPTANSPLHF.

On this clone itself: This CDR3 fails to terminate in the conserved phenylalanine or tryptophan, so it likely reflects a read error. It is unclear where the CDR3 begins or ends on the DNA, so no DNA is shown, and the CDR3 is as TCRdb lists it. The V call is TRBV29-1, the J call TRBJ1-4; the DNA was not compared with TRBD1, the D call given in the table. In germline, CDR1 is SQVTM, CDR2 ANQGSEA. The CDR3 is made up of 10 amino acids, end residues included. The CDR3 sequence: CSVPPSRDSC.

The chain carries TRBV5-1 and TRBJ1-1; no clear D gene. V lost 1 base and J 3 bases, leaving 10 bases between the germline ends. The V gene's germline CDR1 is SGHRS and CDR2 YFSETQ. The CDR3 runs to 14 residues. The CDR3 loop reads CASSLWSSDTEAFF. The CDR3 DNA is TGCGCCAGCAGCTTGTGGAGTTCGGACACTGAAGCTTTCTTT.

The table lists this clone with a few counts. V and J are TRBV29-1 and TRBJ1-2; 7 nucleotides match TRBD1. The V and J ends lost 4 bases and 7 bases, in that order; junction bases with no gene match: 6. The CDR3 has 12 amino acids. Germline-derived CDR1 and CDR2 are SQVTM and ANQGSEA. Here the CDR3 DNA reads TGCAGCGTTGGGGACAGCCTATTTGGCTACACCTTC. Translation gives CSVGDSLFGYTF.

CDR3 sequence: CASSPDLEDFNYGYTF. CDR3 coding DNA: TGTGCCAGCAGCCCGGATTTGGAGGACTTTAACTATGGCTACACCTTC. The genes are TRBV5-8 and TRBJ1-2; D is unclear. This CDR3 region has 16 residues. In germline, CDR1 is SGHTS, CDR2 YDEGEE. Trimming cost V 4 bases and J 1 base, with 17 bases left between them.

This sequence joins TRBV24-1 and TRBJ1-3; 7 bases map to TRBD1. The CDR3 is 15 amino acids. Germline CDR1 is KGHDR and CDR2 is SFDVKD. V dropped 3 bases and J dropped 0; count of bases not matched to a gene: 1. CDR3 region: CATSDAGGSGNTIYF. CDR3 bases: TGTGCCACCAGTGATGCAGGGGGCTCTGGAAACACCATATATTTT.

The rearrangement links TRBV7-8 to TRBJ1-1; 7 nucleotides line up with TRBD1. The trim removed 3 bases at V and 5 bases at J, leaving 6 bases unmatched. The CDR3 totals 14 residues. The germline V gene encodes CDR1 SGHVS and CDR2 FQNEAQ. CDR3 nucleotide sequence: TGTGCCAGCAGCTTTACAGGGGATCGGACTGAAGCTTTCTTT. The encoded protein is CASSFTGDRTEAFF.

This clone was counted a single time. J is TRBJ1-2 and V is TRBV13; 12 bases agree with TRBD1. V dropped 4 bases and J dropped 4; count of bases not matched to a gene: 10. The CDR3 loop spans 17 amino acids. Germline CDR1 PRHDT, CDR2 FYEKMQ (reference sequence). The CDR3 DNA follows: TGTGCCAGCAGCTGGAAAATGGGACAGGGGGCGGGCTATGGCTACACCTTC. Residues: CASSWKMGQGAGYGYTF.

J is TRBJ1-4 and V is TRBV6-2 or TRBV6-3; maybe TRBD1 (5 bases). Trimming shortened V by 6 bases and J by 0 bases, and 20 bases separated the two germline ends. CDR1 MNHEY and CDR2 SVGEGT come from the germline V gene. The CDR3 runs to 18 residues. CDR3 in amino acids: CASSPNRGRWATNEKLFF. CDR3 nucleotides: TGTGCCAGCAGCCCTAACCGGGGGAGGTGGGCAACTAATGAAAAACTGTTTTTT.

This chain connects TRBV2 to TRBJ1-2; possible D gene TRBD1, 6 bases. The V and J ends lost 3 bases and 0 bases respectively, with 11 bases between them. CDR1 is SNHLY, CDR2 FYNNEI, per germline. This CDR3 region has 15 residues. CDR3: CASSEDAGANYGYTF. The CDR3 coding sequence is TGTGCCAGCAGTGAGGACGCAGGGGCTAACTATGGCTACACCTTC.

This clone was counted only a few times. This chain uses TRBV6-5 with TRBJ1-2, with a weak D call TRBD1 (5 bases). Trimming stripped 0 bases from V and 2 bases from J, with 7 bases between. The CDR3 contains 14 residues. Per germline, CDR1 MNHEY and CDR2 SVGAGI. This CDR3 is CASSYSGLNYGYTF. DNA of the CDR3: TGTGCCAGCAGTTACTCGGGACTAAACTATGGCTACACCTTC.

The chain has TRBV5-4 and TRBJ2-5; tentatively, D is TRBD2 (6 bases). This CDR3 has 13 amino acids. Germline V gene lookup returns CDR1 SGHNT and CDR2 YYREEE (reference sequence). Trimming removed 6 bases from V and 3 bases from J, with 12 bases in between. CDR3 loop: CASTYRGEETQYF. The CDR3 region has the DNA TGTGCCAGCACTTACCGCGGGGAAGAGACCCAGTACTTC.

In the case of this clone: At one boundary the junction diverges from the germline segment, which might be a read error. The DNA for the CDR3 is TGTGCTAGCAGCTTAGGTAGCGGGGCGACAGATACGCAGTATTTT. Translated: CASSLGSGATDTQYF. This chain links TRBV7-7 with TRBJ2-3; 8 bases are a match to TRBD2. The CDR3 consists of 15 residues. Germline CDR1 SSHAT, CDR2 FNYEAQ (reference sequence). Variable domain in full (rest from reference TRBV7-7 and TRBJ2-3): GAGVSQSPRYKVTKRGQDVTLRCDPISSHATLYWYQQALGQGPEFLTYFNYEAQPDKSGLPSDRFSAERPEGSISTLTIQRTEQRDSAMYRCASSLGSGATDTQYFGPGTRLTVL.

This clone was found a few times. The chain recombines TRBV24-1 with TRBJ2-3; 10 bases line up with TRBD2. J gave up 4 bases and V 2 bases, and 8 bases lay outside the gene matches. CDR1 and CDR2 (germline): KGHDR, SFDVKD. The CDR3 is 17 amino acids. CDR3 DNA sequence: TGTGCCACCAGTGATTCCCTACCTAGCGGGGGCGCAGATACGCAGTATTTT. Amino acid sequence: CATSDSLPSGGADTQYF.

J is TRBJ1-1 and V is TRBV7-2; D might be TRBD1 (5 bases). Trimming shortened V by 5 bases and J by 4 bases, and 14 bases separated the two germline ends. The CDR3 extends over 14 amino acids. Germline V gives CDR1 SGHTA, CDR2 FQGNSA. The CDR3 nucleotides read TGTGCCAGCAGCGTGCAGGGCATCGGCACTGAAGCTTTCTTT. Residues: CASSVQGIGTEAFF.

This rearrangement joins TRBV11-2 to TRBJ1-3, with TRBD1 matching 8 bases. J gave up 8 bases and V 5 bases, and 8 bases lay outside the gene matches. The V gene's germline CDR1 is SGHAT and CDR2 FQNNGV. CDR3 length equals 14 residues. The CDR3 sequence: CASSAQGAGYTIYF. As DNA, the CDR3 is TGTGCCAGCAGCGCCCAGGGGGCCGGGTACACCATATATTTT.

The chain couples TRBV12-3 or TRBV12-4 to TRBJ2-7; possible D gene TRBD2, 7 bases. The CDR3 totals 12 residues. Deletions cut 7 bases from V and 7 bases from J, with 14 bases between. CDR3 DNA sequence: TGTGCCAGCAATTACGAGGGGGGGGAGCAGTACTTC. Protein sequence: CASNYEGGEQYF.

This clone showed up just a few times. The rearrangement joins TRBV21-1 to TRBJ1-2; TRBD1, the D gene given by the table, was not confirmed from the DNA. TRBV21-1 is listed as a pseudogene. The CDR3 contains 16 residues. The DNA of the CDR3 is TGTGCCAGCAGCAACCCACCAGGACAGGGGCCCGATGGCTACACCTTC. This sequence encodes CASSNPPGQGPDGYTF.

The chain combines TRBV9 with TRBJ1-1; D is unclear. Trimming stripped 3 bases from V and 0 bases from J, with 9 bases between. The CDR3 has 14 amino acids. Per the germline V gene, CDR1 is SGDLS and CDR2 is YYNGEE. CDR3 protein: CASSATGLNTEAFF. The CDR3 DNA is TGTGCCAGCAGCGCCACCGGGTTGAACACTGAAGCTTTCTTT.

The chain uses TRBV6-5 and TRBJ1-5, with 7 bases identical to TRBD1. The CDR3 has 14 residues. The ends lost 4 bases at V and 2 bases at J; junction bases unmatched: 2. Germline-derived CDR1 and CDR2 are MNHEY and SVGAGI. In nucleotides, the CDR3 is TGTGCCAGCAGTTCAGGACAGGGCAATCAGCCCCAGCATTTT. It specifies CASSSGQGNQPQHF.

The chain's CDR3 is CASTLSPGANVLTF. The CDR3 DNA is TGCGCCAGCACCCTATCGCCGGGGGCCAACGTCCTGACTTTC. The chain joins TRBV5-1 to TRBJ2-6; D is undetermined. CDR3 length equals 14 residues. In germline, CDR1 is SGHRS, CDR2 YFSETQ. The germline V and J ends were trimmed by 6 bases and 4 bases, with 11 bases remaining between them.

This rearrangement joins TRBV4-2 to TRBJ1-1, with 7 bases fitting TRBD1. The junction had 7 bases not matched to a gene; V was cut back by 3 bases and J by 3 bases. Per germline, CDR1 LGHNA and CDR2 YNFKEQ. This CDR3 has 15 residues. In DNA form, the CDR3 reads TGTGCCAGCAGCCAGCAAGACAGGGCGGACACTGAAGCTTTCTTT. Encoded protein: CASSQQDRADTEAFF.

The chain combines TRBV5-5 with TRBJ1-6; TRBD1 matches at 7 bases. CDR3 length: 16 residues. V lost 3 bases, J lost 14 bases, and 17 bases stayed unmatched. CDR1 is SGHKS and CDR2 is YYEKEE in the germline V gene (reference sequence). The CDR3 DNA is TGTGCCAGCAGCTACCCGACCGACAGGGTGGATAGGGCCCTCCACTTT. Its protein product is CASSYPTDRVDRALHF. The complete variable domain, with remaining parts taken from reference TRBV5-5 and TRBJ1-6, reads DAGVTQSPTHLIKTRGQQVTLRCSPISGHKSVSWYQQVLGQGPQFIFQYYEKEERGRGNFPDRFSARQFPNYSSELNVNALLLGDSALYLCASSYPTDRVDRALHFGNGTRLTVT.

In this sample, this clone turned up a few times. V usage is TRBV12-3 or TRBV12-4 and J usage is TRBJ2-7, with a weak D call TRBD1 (8 bases). The CDR3 length is 12 residues. V was cut by 9 bases and J by 7 bases, with 16 bases left in between. The CDR3 DNA is TGTGCCAGACCCTACAGGGGGGGGGAGCAGTACTTC. As protein: CARPYRGGEQYF.